This entry lists 3 T cell receptor beta chains sequenced from one sample in a study of CD4 and CD8 cells across lung adenocarcinoma regions. TCRdb analysed the PCR reads with MiXCR anew, one entry per CDR3 protein. This sample has some 20,000 distinct CDR3 sequences, with about half found just once. What was sequenced was CD8+ T cells from the center of a lung tumor. The receptors stem from a female donor with lung adenocarcinoma. The CD4 and CD8 labels of this study may be unreliable.

Sample share makes this clonotype medium-sized. CDR3 coding DNA: TGTGCCAGCAGTAACAAAAACATTCAGTACTTC. Translating it yields CASSNKNIQYF. The chain carries TRBV25-1 and TRBJ2-4, with D unresolved. The germline CDR1 and CDR2 sequences are MGHDK and SYGVNS. The V end lost 5 bases, the J end lost 3 bases, and 2 bases lay between the germline ends. The CDR3 has 11 amino acids.

This rearrangement joins TRBV4-1 to TRBJ2-1; 8 nucleotides line up with TRBD2. This CDR3 has 14 amino acids. With 6 bases clipped from V and 8 bases from J, the junction kept 9 bases outside the gene matches. Germline V CDR1 and CDR2: MGHRA, YSYEKL. The CDR3 region is CASRREGIADEQFF. In DNA form, the CDR3 reads TGCGCCAGCAGACGGGAGGGCATCGCAGATGAGCAGTTCTTC.

This clonotype was observed a handful of times. The chain recombines TRBV5-1 with TRBJ1-2; D not resolved. This CDR3 is built from 14 residues. Germline V gene data show CDR1 as SGHRS and CDR2 as YFSETQ. Trimming removed 4 bases from V and 8 bases from J, with 18 bases in between. The CDR3: CASSKDRTLGGYTF. The CDR3 DNA reads as TGCGCCAGCAGCAAAGACCGGACCTTGGGGGGCTACACCTTC. Supplemented by reference TRBV5-1 and TRBJ1-2, the full variable domain reads KAGVTQTPRYLIKTRGQQVTLSCSPISGHRSVSWYQQTPGQGLQFLFEYFSETQRNKGNFPGRFSGRQFSNSRSEMNVSTLELGDSALYLCASSKDRTLGGYTFGSGTRLTVV.